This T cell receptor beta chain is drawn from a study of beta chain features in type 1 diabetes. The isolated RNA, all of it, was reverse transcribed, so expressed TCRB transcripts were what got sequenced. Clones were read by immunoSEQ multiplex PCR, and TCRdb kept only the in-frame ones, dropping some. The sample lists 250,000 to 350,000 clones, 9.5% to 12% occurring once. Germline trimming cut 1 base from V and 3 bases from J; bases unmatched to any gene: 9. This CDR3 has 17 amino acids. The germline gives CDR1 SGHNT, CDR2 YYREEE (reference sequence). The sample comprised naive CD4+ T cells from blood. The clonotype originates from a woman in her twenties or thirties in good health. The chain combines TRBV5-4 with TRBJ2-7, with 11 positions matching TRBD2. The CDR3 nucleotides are TGTGCCAGCAGCTTGACCCAACTAGCGGGAGTCTTCTACGAGCAGTACTTC. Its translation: CASSLTQLAGVFYEQYF.